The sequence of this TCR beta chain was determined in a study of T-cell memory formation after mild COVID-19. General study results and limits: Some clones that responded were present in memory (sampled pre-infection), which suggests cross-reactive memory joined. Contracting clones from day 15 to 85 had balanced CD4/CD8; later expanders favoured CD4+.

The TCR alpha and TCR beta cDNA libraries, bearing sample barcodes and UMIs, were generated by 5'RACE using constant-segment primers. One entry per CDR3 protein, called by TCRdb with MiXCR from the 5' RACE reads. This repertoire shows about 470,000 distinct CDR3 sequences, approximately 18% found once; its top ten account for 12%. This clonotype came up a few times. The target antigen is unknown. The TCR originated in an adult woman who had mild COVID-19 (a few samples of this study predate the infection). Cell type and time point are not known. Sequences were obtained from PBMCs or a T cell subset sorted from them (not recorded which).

Written as DNA, the CDR3 is TGTGCCAGCTCACCGGCGGGACCCGCCTACGAGCAGTACTTC. Its translation is CASSPAGPAYEQYF. The chain employs TRBV18 and TRBJ2-7; perhaps TRBD2 as D (6 bases). Trimming shortened V by 3 bases and J by 2 bases, and 11 bases separated the two germline ends. Germline V gene data show CDR1 as KGHSH and CDR2 as LQKENI. This CDR3 region has 14 residues.